The rows below give T cell receptor beta chains drawn from one sample of a study of OX40 agonist ivuxolimab in advanced cancers. Assay: immunoSEQ multiplex PCR; the TCRdb copy retains only in-frame clones and omits some. Here the sample spans about 61,000 clones, approximately 77% being singletons. This sample comprised CD4+ or CD8+ T cells sorted from blood, obtained in a trial of the OX40 agonist ivuxolimab. The receptors were gathered from an adult with an advanced solid tumor such as melanoma, head and neck, liver or kidney cancer. Both conserved end residues are part of each CDR3. The D gene is left open where the match is weak. The size entry is marked missing in some rows and otherwise reads once, few, many or a size class.

d_gene	abundance	v_gene	j_gene	CDR3aa	CDR3nt
TRBD2	.	TRBV23-1	TRBJ2-4	CASSQSPRLARGNIQYF	TGCGCCAGCAGTCAATCCCCACGACTAGCCCGGGGGAACATTCAGTACTTC
.	.	TRBV7-2	TRBJ2-5	CASSPSLGGQETQYF	TGTGCCAGCAGCCCCTCGCTGGGGGGCCAAGAGACCCAGTACTTC
.	.	TRBV6-1	TRBJ1-3	CASNEGSSGNTIYF	TGTGCCAGCAATGAGGGAAGCTCTGGAAACACCATATATTTT
.	.	TRBV11-3	TRBJ1-1	CASSLRAGQAFF	TGTGCCAGCAGCTTACGGGCAGGCCAAGCTTTCTTT
.	.	TRBV7-8	TRBJ2-7	CASSPTRGSSYEQYF	TGTGCCAGCAGCCCGACCCGTGGGAGCTCCTACGAGCAGTACTTC
.	.	TRBV7-2	TRBJ2-3	CASSSEEDTQYF	TGTGCCAGCAGCTCGGAGGAGGATACGCAGTATTTT
.	many	TRBV5-5	TRBJ1-1	CASSLWGDTEAFF	TGTGCCAGCAGCCTGTGGGGGGACACTGAAGCTTTCTTT
TRBD2	once	TRBV5-1	TRBJ2-4	CASSLAPTSGTAKNIQYF	TGCGCCAGCAGCTTGGCCCCGACTAGCGGGACGGCCAAAAACATTCAGTACTTC
TRBD2	.	TRBV7-9	TRBJ2-2	CASSLPAGRAGELFF	TGTGCCAGCAGCTTACCAGCGGGAAGGGCCGGGGAGCTGTTTTTT
TRBD2	.	TRBV6-6	TRBJ2-3	CASSLPASGSVDTQYF	TGTGCCAGCAGTTTACCCGCTAGCGGGAGTGTGGATACGCAGTATTTT
TRBD2	once	TRBV18	TRBJ2-1	CASSRAGDKDEQFF	TGTGCCAGCTCACGTGCGGGAGATAAGGATGAGCAGTTCTTC
.	few	TRBV7-9	TRBJ1-6	CASSFTSDSPLHF	TGTGCCAGCAGCTTTACTTCCGATTCACCCCTCCACTTT
.	.	TRBV11-2	TRBJ2-5	CASSLGSVTQYF	TGTGCCAGCAGCTTGGGTTCGGTGACCCAGTACTTC
.	once	TRBV7-2	TRBJ1-3	CASSLVPGTSGNTIYF	TGTGCCAGCAGCTTAGTTCCAGGGACGTCTGGAAACACCATATATTTT
.	.	TRBV10-3	TRBJ2-2	CASGLGELFF	TGTGCCAGCGGTTTGGGGGAGCTGTTTTTT
.	.	TRBV19	TRBJ2-3	CASKETGRATDTQYF	TGTGCCAGCAAGGAGACCGGCAGGGCCACAGATACGCAGTATTTT
.	.	TRBV6-1	TRBJ2-7	CASSRGILSEQYF	TGTGCCAGCAGTAGAGGGATTCTTTCCGAGCAGTACTTC
.	.	TRBV7-7	TRBJ2-5	CASSPGHEETQYF	TGTGCCAGCAGCCCGGGACATGAAGAGACCCAGTACTTC
.	.	TRBV4-1	TRBJ1-6	CASSQQGRNNSPLHF	TGCGCCAGCAGCCAACAGGGACGGAATAATTCACCCCTCCACTTT
.	.	TRBV6-1	TRBJ2-1	CASSEVFQDLNEQFF	TGTGCCAGCAGTGAAGTATTCCAGGACTTGAATGAGCAGTTCTTC
TRBD1	.	TRBV7-9	TRBJ2-1	CASSLFIGTVYNEQFF	TGTGCCAGCAGCTTATTTATTGGGACAGTCTACAATGAGCAGTTCTTC
.	.	TRBV9	TRBJ2-3	CASSGTTGLGGTDTQYF	TGTGCCAGCAGCGGTACTACAGGGTTGGGAGGCACAGATACGCAGTATTTT
.	.	TRBV30	TRBJ2-3	CAWSGADWADTQYF	TGTGCCTGGAGTGGAGCGGATTGGGCGGATACGCAGTATTTT
TRBD1	.	TRBV19	TRBJ2-5	CASSIGWGGQGAGETQYF	TGTGCCAGTAGTATAGGATGGGGCGGACAGGGGGCTGGAGAGACCCAGTACTTC
.	.	TRBV30	TRBJ1-1	CAWSGDTNTEAFF	TGTGCCTGGAGTGGGGACACTAACACTGAAGCTTTCTTT
.	.	TRBV7-9	TRBJ1-1	CASSVIRGAEAFF	TGTGCCAGCAGCGTTATCAGGGGCGCTGAAGCTTTCTTT
.	once	TRBV10-3	TRBJ2-6	CAISESGGAGANVLTF	TGTGCCATCAGTGAGTCAGGAGGGGCTGGGGCCAACGTCCTGACTTTC
.	.	TRBV6-6	TRBJ1-2	CASNPGLYYGYTF	TGTGCCAGCAATCCGGGACTGTACTATGGCTACACCTTC
.	.	TRBV11-2	TRBJ2-3	CASSPRDSTFTDTQYF	TGTGCCAGCAGCCCCCGGGACTCAACCTTCACAGATACGCAGTATTTT
.	.	TRBV14	TRBJ2-1	CASSQDLGIAYNEQFF	TGTGCCAGCAGCCAAGATCTTGGCATAGCCTACAATGAGCAGTTCTTC
.	once	TRBV5-1	TRBJ2-7	CASSLGPRSSYEQYF	TGCGCCAGCAGCCTCGGACCAAGGAGCTCCTACGAGCAGTACTTC
.	.	TRBV10-1	TRBJ2-3	CASSDIADTQYF	TGCGCCAGCAGTGACATCGCAGATACGCAGTATTTT
.	.	TRBV7-2	TRBJ2-7	CASSLEALSEQYF	TGTGCCAGCAGCTTAGAGGCGCTTTCCGAGCAGTACTTC
.	.	TRBV11-3	TRBJ2-1	CASSLAAGSHNEQFF	TGTGCCAGCAGCTTAGCGGCCGGCTCCCACAATGAGCAGTTCTTC
.	.	TRBV10-2	TRBJ2-1	CASSESRELYNEQFF	TGCGCCAGCAGTGAGTCGAGGGAGTTGTACAATGAGCAGTTCTTC
.	.	TRBV5-6	TRBJ2-7	CASSLDFRGTYEQYF	TGTGCCAGCAGCTTGGATTTCAGAGGGACCTACGAGCAGTACTTC
.	.	TRBV6-5	TRBJ2-5	CASSYGVEETQYF	TGTGCCAGCAGTTACGGCGTAGAAGAGACCCAGTACTTC
TRBD2	.	TRBV6-6	TRBJ2-5	CASTRTSGRETQYF	TGTGCCAGCACCCGGACTAGCGGGAGGGAGACCCAGTACTTC
.	.	TRBV19	TRBJ1-3	CASSFVVDNTIYF	TGTGCCAGTAGTTTTGTAGTTGATAACACCATATATTTT
.	.	TRBV2	TRBJ2-5	CASSGQTRGETQYF	TGTGCCAGCAGTGGGCAGACCCGAGGAGAGACCCAGTACTTC
TRBD2	.	TRBV18	TRBJ2-1	CASSPPTSLRFEQFF	TGTGCCAGCTCACCACCGACTAGCCTCAGATTTGAGCAGTTCTTC